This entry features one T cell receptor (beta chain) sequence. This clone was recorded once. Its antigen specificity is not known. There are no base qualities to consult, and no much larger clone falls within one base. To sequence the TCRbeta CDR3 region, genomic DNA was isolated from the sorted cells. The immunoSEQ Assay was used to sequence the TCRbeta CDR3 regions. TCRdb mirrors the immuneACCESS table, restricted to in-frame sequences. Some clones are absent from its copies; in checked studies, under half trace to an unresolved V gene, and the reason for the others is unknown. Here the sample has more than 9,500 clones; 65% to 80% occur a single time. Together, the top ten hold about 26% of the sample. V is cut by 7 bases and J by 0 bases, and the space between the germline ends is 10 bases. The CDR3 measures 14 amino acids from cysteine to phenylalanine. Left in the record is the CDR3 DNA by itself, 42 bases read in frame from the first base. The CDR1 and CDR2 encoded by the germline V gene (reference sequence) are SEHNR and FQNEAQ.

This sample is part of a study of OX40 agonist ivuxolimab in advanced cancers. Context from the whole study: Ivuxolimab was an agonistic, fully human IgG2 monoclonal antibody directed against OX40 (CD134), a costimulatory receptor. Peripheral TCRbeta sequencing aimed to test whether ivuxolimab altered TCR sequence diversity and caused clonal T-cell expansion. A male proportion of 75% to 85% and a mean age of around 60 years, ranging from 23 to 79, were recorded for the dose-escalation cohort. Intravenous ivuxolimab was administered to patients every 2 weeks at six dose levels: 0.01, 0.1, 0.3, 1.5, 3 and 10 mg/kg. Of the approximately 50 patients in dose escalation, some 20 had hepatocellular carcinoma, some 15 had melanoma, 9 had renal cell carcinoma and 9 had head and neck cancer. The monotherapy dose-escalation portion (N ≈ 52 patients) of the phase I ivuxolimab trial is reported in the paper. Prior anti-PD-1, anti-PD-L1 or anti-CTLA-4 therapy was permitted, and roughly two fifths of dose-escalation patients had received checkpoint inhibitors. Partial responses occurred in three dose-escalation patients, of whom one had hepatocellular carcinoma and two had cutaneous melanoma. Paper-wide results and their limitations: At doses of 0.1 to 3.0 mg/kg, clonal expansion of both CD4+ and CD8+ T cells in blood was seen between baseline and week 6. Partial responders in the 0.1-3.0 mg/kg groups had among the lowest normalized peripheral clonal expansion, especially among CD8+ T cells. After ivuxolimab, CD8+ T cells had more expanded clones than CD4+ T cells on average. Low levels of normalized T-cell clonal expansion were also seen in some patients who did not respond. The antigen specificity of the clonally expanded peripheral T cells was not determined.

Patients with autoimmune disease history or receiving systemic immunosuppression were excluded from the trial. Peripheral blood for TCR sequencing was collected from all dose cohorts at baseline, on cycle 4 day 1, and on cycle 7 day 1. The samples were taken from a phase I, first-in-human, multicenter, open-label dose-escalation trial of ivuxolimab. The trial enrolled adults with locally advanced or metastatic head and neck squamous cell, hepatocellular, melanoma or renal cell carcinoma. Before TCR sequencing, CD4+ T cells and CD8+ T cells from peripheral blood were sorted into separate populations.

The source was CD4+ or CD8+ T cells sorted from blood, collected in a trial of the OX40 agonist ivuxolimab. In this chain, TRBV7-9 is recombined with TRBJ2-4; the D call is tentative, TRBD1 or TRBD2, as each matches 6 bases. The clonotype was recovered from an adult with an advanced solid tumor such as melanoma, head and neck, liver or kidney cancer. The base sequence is TGTGCCAGCAAAGGGGGACTAGCCAAAAACATTCAGTACTTC. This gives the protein CASKGGLAKNIQYF.